The next 27 T cell receptor beta chains were all read from a single sample in a study of T cells in women clearing cervical HPV infection. The protocol was immunoSEQ multiplex PCR, while the TCRdb copy is restricted to in-frame clones and leaves out a portion. This sample's table has tens of thousands of clones. Sequenced input: blood buffy coat. Receptors were obtained from a woman aged 18 to 75 with a cervical HPV16 infection that either progressed to CIN3+ or cleared (not recorded which).

A word on this clone: The read falls 3 residues short of the CDR3 end, and the missing part is taken from the germline J gene. The chain employs TRBV10-2 and TRBJ2-7, with 11 bases lining up with TRBD1. The CDR3 extends over 15 amino acids. Germline V gene data show CDR1 as WSHSY and CDR2 as SAAADI. J was trimmed by 2 bases and V by 6 bases; bases with no gene match: 6. The CDR3 DNA, read in part, is TGCGCCAGCAGAAAGGGACAGGGGGGGACCTACGAG. This sequence encodes CASRKGQGGTYE. The CDR3 as a whole reads CASRKGQGGTYEQYF.

CDR3 DNA, as far as it was read: TGCGCCAGCAGCTTGACAGCGGAAATTAACTATGGC. Its translation: CASSLTAEINYG. The full CDR3 protein reads CASSLTAEINYGYTF. The V gene is TRBV5-1, the J gene TRBJ1-2; D uncertain. The CDR3 goes on 3 residues after the read ends, and that part is filled in from the germline J gene. This CDR3 spans 15 amino acids. The V end lost 1 base, the J end lost 1 base, and 11 bases lay between the germline ends. Germline lookup yields CDR1 SGHRS and CDR2 YFSETQ. Supplemented by reference TRBV5-1 and TRBJ1-2, the full variable domain reads KAGVTQTPRYLIKTRGQQVTLSCSPISGHRSVSWYQQTPGQGLQFLFEYFSETQRNKGNFPGRFSGRQFSNSRSEMNVSTLELGDSALYLCASSLTAEINYGYTFGSGTRLTVV.

To note about this clone: The read gets to within 3 residues of the CDR3 end, and the germline J gene fills in the rest. This chain connects TRBV13 to TRBJ1-1; D is possibly TRBD1 (5 bases). The CDR3 is 15 amino acids. Per germline, CDR1 PRHDT and CDR2 FYEKMQ (reference sequence). This CDR3 is CASSSRLFIGQEAFF. CDR3 bases read: TGTGCCAGCAGCTCCCGACTTTTCATAGGACAAGAA.

About this clone: The read terminates 3 residues ahead of where the CDR3 ends, so the germline J gene completes it. The chain combines TRBV19 with TRBJ1-2, with D possibly matching TRBD1 (6 bases). CDR3 length equals 16 residues. Germline V gene lookup returns CDR1 LNHDA and CDR2 SQIVND (reference sequence). Trimming left V 3 bases short and J 3 bases short, with 17 bases between. CDR3 amino acids: CASSILTGRDHYGYTF. The covered CDR3 bases are TGTGCCAGTAGTATTCTAACAGGGAGGGATCACTATGGC.

A remark on this clone: One end of the junction does not line up with germline, which may come from a read error. From the germline J gene comes the end of the CDR3, since the read stops 3 residues before it. The rearrangement uses TRBV4-2 and TRBJ1-2; 11 bases align to TRBD1. CDR3 size: 17 residues. Germline V CDR1 and CDR2: LGHNA, YNFKEQ. The sequenced part of the CDR3 DNA is TGCGCCAGCAGCCAACAGGACAGGGGGCGCCCCGTCTATGGC. This encodes CASSQQDRGRPVYG. In full, the CDR3 is CASSQQDRGRPVYGYTF.

Concerning this clone itself: The CDR3 goes on 3 residues after the read ends, and that part is filled in from the germline J gene. This rearrangement joins TRBV29-1 to TRBJ2-7, with a possible D match to TRBD2 (6 bases). Germline assignment: CDR1 SQVTM and CDR2 ANQGSEA. CDR3 length: 12 amino acids. Trimming took off 5 bases at V and 3 bases at J, with 11 bases between the two ends. The DNA read from the CDR3 is TGCAGCGTTCGACTAGGAAGCTACGAG. Translated, it gives CSVRLGSYE. The full CDR3 reads CSVRLGSYEQYF.

Details on this clone: One end of the junction varies from germline; a read error may be responsible. From the germline J gene comes the end of the CDR3, since the read stops 3 residues before it. The V and J genes are TRBV4-2 and TRBJ1-2; D remains unclear. CDR1 and CDR2 (germline): LGHNA, YNFKEQ. This CDR3 spans 16 amino acids. Incomplete CDR3 DNA: TGCGCCAGCAGCCAAGAGGAGGGTGGGTCTAACTATGGC. As protein: CASSQEEGGSNYG. The whole CDR3 sequence reads CASSQEEGGSNYGYTF.

CDR3 protein: CASSLIPGDSGNTIYF. The CDR3 bases that were read are TGCGCCAGCAGCTTGATTCCAGGGGACTCTGGAAACACC. The rearrangement links TRBV5-1 to TRBJ1-3, with TRBD1 as a possible D gene (6 bases). The CDR3 goes on 3 residues after the read ends, and that part is filled in from the germline J gene. The germline V and J ends were trimmed by 1 base and 0 bases, with 11 bases remaining between them. CDR3 length equals 16 residues. Germline CDR1 is SGHRS and CDR2 is YFSETQ.

In the case of this clone: The read comes to an end 3 residues before the CDR3 does, leaving the germline J gene to fill in the end. The sample contains more than one DNA sequence encoding this CDR3. V usage is TRBV2 and J usage is TRBJ1-2; no clear D. Germline loops: CDR1 SNHLY, CDR2 FYNNEI. The CDR3 runs to 12 residues. CDR3 DNA, as far as it was read: TGTGCCAGCAGTGAAAGGGCTTCAGGC. Its protein is CASSERASG. The whole CDR3 region reads CASSERASGYTF.

Comments on this clone: The read ends 3 residues shy of where the CDR3 ends; the end is completed using the germline J gene. This chain uses TRBV6-4 with TRBJ2-3; 8 bases map to TRBD1. J lost 1 base, V lost 0 bases, and 3 bases had no gene match. This CDR3 comprises 16 residues. The germline V gene encodes CDR1 MRHNA and CDR2 SNTAGT. Partial CDR3 DNA: TGTGCCAGCAGTGACTCAGAGACAGGGGGCACAGATACG. Residues: CASSDSETGGTDT. From start to end, the CDR3 is CASSDSETGGTDTQYF.

As for this clone: Read coverage stops 3 residues before the CDR3 terminus; the germline J gene supplies the remainder. Different DNA sequences within this sample yield the same CDR3. V is TRBV14 and J is TRBJ1-1, with D maybe TRBD1 (5 bases). The CDR3 consists of 14 residues. Germline CDR1 and CDR2: SGHDN and FVKESK. V gave up 1 base and J gave up 4 bases, with 10 bases separating them. Incomplete CDR3 DNA: TGTGCCAGCAGCCAAGCTGGGGGGGTCACTGAA. Translated: CASSQAGGVTE. The whole CDR3 is CASSQAGGVTEAFF.

Concerning this clone: The read comes to an end 3 residues before the CDR3 does, leaving the germline J gene to fill in the end. This chain joins TRBV7-9 and TRBJ2-5; possible D gene TRBD1, 5 bases. The CDR3 spans 14 residues. The germline V gene has CDR1 SEHNR and CDR2 FQNEAQ (reference sequence). Trimming took 2 bases from V and 1 from J, leaving 8 bases between them. The part of the CDR3 DNA that was read is TGTGCCAGCAGCTTAATTCAGGGCCAAGAGACC. Its protein is CASSLIQGQET. The entire CDR3 protein reads CASSLIQGQETQYF.

The part of the CDR3 DNA that was read is TGTGCCAGCAGTTACTCCGGGGGACGACAGCCC. Amino acids: CASSYSGGRQP. The full CDR3 protein is CASSYSGGRQPQHF. The J gene is TRBJ1-5, the V gene TRBV6-2 or TRBV6-3; D perhaps matches TRBD1 (5 bases). The CDR3 end is not reached by the read, which stops 3 residues before it; the germline J gene fills it in. CDR1 is MNHEY and CDR2 is SVGEGT in the germline V gene. The CDR3 consists of 14 residues. The V end was cut by 0 bases, the J end by 7 bases, with 10 bases between.

On this clone itself: The read is 3 residues too short to cover the CDR3 end, so that end is filled in from the germline J gene. The chain joins TRBV7-2 to TRBJ1-2, with D hard to call. The CDR3 is made up of 14 amino acids. The V end lost 0 bases, the J end lost 4 bases, and 9 bases lay between the germline ends. The germline V gene encodes CDR1 SGHTA and CDR2 FQGNSA. CDR3 protein: CASSLAPGPYGYTF. CDR3 DNA (partial): TGTGCCAGCAGCTTAGCGCCGGGTCCCTATGGC.

To note about this clone: The read is 3 residues too short to cover the CDR3 end, so that end is filled in from the germline J gene. The rearrangement uses TRBV20-1 and TRBJ1-5; 10 bases fit TRBD1. CDR1 is DFQATT, CDR2 SNEGSKA, per germline (reference sequence). The CDR3 covers 13 residues. Trimming took 5 bases from V and 7 from J; bases not matched to a gene: 5. CDR3 region: CSARDRGKQPQHF. CDR3 DNA (partial): TGCAGTGCTCGGGACAGGGGTAAGCAGCCC.

A note on this clone: The read ends 3 residues before the CDR3 terminus; that terminus is restored from the germline J gene. This sequence joins TRBV19 and TRBJ1-3, with 9 bases identical to TRBD1. The CDR3 is 16 residues long. With V trimmed by 6 bases and J by 0 bases, 6 bases remained unmatched. Germline values: CDR1 LNHDA, CDR2 SQIVND (reference sequence). CDR3 sequence reads: CASSRQGGSSGNTIYF. The CDR3 DNA, read in part, is TGTGCCAGTAGCCGACAGGGGGGCAGCTCTGGAAACACC.

In regard to this clone: The junction departs from germline at one end; a sequencing error may be responsible. The read falls 3 residues short of the CDR3 end, and the missing part is taken from the germline J gene. Additional DNA sequences in this sample encode the identical CDR3. The chain recombines TRBV13 with TRBJ1-3; a possible D gene is TRBD1 (5 bases). The CDR3 length is 14 residues. Germline V lookup: CDR1 PRHDT, CDR2 FYEKMQ (reference sequence). Incomplete CDR3 DNA: TGTGCCAGCAGCTTAGTAGGGGTTGGAAACACT. Translation gives CASSLVGVGNT. The CDR3 reads in full as CASSLVGVGNTIYF.

Note on this clone: The read finishes 3 residues shy of the CDR3 end, and the germline J gene is used to complete it. This rearrangement joins TRBV5-6 to TRBJ2-7; D uncertain. Trimming stripped 5 bases from V and 1 base from J, with 7 bases between. The CDR3 runs 12 residues. The germline V gene encodes CDR1 SGHDT and CDR2 YYEEEE. The CDR3 loop reads CASRYRSYEQYF. Incomplete CDR3 DNA: TGTGCCAGCAGATACAGATCCTACGAG. The variable domain in full, completed from reference TRBV5-6 and TRBJ2-7, reads DAGVTQSPTHLIKTRGQQVTLRCSPKSGHDTVSWYQQALGQGPQFIFQYYEEEERQRGNFPDRFSGHQFPNYSSELNVNALLLGDSALYLCASRYRSYEQYFGPGTRLTVT.

CDR3 region: CASSPDYLSTDTYTF. The CDR3 bases that were read are TGTGCCAGCAGCCCGGACTATCTTAGCACAGATACC. The chain couples TRBV7-2 to TRBJ1-2; D ambiguous. The missing CDR3 end, 3 residues past where the read stops, is filled in from the germline J gene. The CDR3 sequence is 15 residues long. Germline assignment: CDR1 SGHTA and CDR2 FQGNSA.

Concerning this clone itself: Coverage ceases 3 residues before the CDR3 finishes, and the germline J gene fills in the end. The chain links TRBV20-1 to TRBJ1-5; no definite D call. In germline, CDR1 is DFQATT, CDR2 SNEGSKA (reference sequence). Trimming cost V 6 bases and J 2 bases, with 20 bases left between them. This CDR3 region has 16 residues. The CDR3: CSATHSGTRGNQPQHF. Incomplete CDR3 DNA: TGCAGTGCCACTCACTCCGGAACCCGGGGCAATCAGCCC.

Of note for this clone: The CDR3 is cut off 3 residues early in the read; its end comes from the germline J gene. This chain connects TRBV28 to TRBJ1-1; TRBD1 aligns across 10 bases. The CDR3 spans 16 residues. CDR1 MDHEN and CDR2 SYDVKM come from the germline V gene. V lost 6 bases and J lost 7; bases outside the gene matches: 14. CDR3 amino acids: CASSRWTGGLESEAFF. CDR3 DNA (partial): TGTGCCAGCAGCCGTTGGACAGGGGGTCTGGAAAGTGAA.

In the case of this clone: The read terminates 3 residues before the CDR3 end, so the remaining end is supplied by the germline J gene. The chain couples TRBV5-4 to TRBJ1-2; D gene uncertain. The CDR3 has 15 amino acids. The germline V gene has CDR1 SGHNT and CDR2 YYREEE (reference sequence). V was trimmed by 4 bases and J by 7 bases, leaving 20 bases between them. The chain's CDR3 is CASSPAATTRFGYTF. Incomplete CDR3 DNA: TGTGCCAGCAGCCCGGCGGCGACCACAAGGTTTGGC.

On this clone itself: The read finishes 3 residues shy of the CDR3 end, and the germline J gene is used to complete it. V usage is TRBV7-9 and J usage is TRBJ1-1; TRBD1 matches 10 bases. This CDR3 contains 15 residues. The J segment lost 6 bases and the V segment lost 4 bases, leaving 8 bases of the junction unmatched. The germline gives CDR1 SEHNR, CDR2 FQNEAQ (reference sequence). This CDR3 reads CASSSPGQGFAEAFF. CDR3 DNA (partial): TGTGCCAGCAGCTCCCCGGGACAGGGGTTCGCTGAA.

As concerns this clone: The read falls 3 residues short of the CDR3 end, and the missing part is taken from the germline J gene. The chain carries TRBV7-2 and TRBJ2-4; possible D gene TRBD1, 6 bases. Germline assignment: CDR1 SGHTA and CDR2 FQGNSA. This CDR3 region has 13 residues. The CDR3 sequence: CASSYRENYGQYF. Partial CDR3 DNA: TGTGCCAGCAGCTACAGGGAAAACTATGGT.

As for this clone: From the germline J gene comes the end of the CDR3, since the read stops 3 residues before it. This chain uses TRBV29-1 with TRBJ2-3; possible D gene TRBD2, 6 bases. Trimming shortened V by 6 bases and J by 1 base, and 20 bases separated the two germline ends. The CDR3 runs to 16 residues. The germline CDR1 and CDR2 sequences are SQVTM and ANQGSEA. CDR3 DNA, as far as it was read: TGCAGCGTCTTGGGCACCTCAGGAGGGGGCACAGATACG. Translation gives CSVLGTSGGGTDT. The whole CDR3 sequence is CSVLGTSGGGTDTQYF.

This clone is medium-sized (0.01 to 0.1%) by frequency. The observed sequence ends 3 residues before the CDR3 terminus, with the missing tail filled in from the germline J gene. V usage is TRBV7-2 and J usage is TRBJ1-4, with TRBD1 matching over 7 bases. Looked up from germline, CDR1 is SGHTA and CDR2 is FQGNSA. After removal of 5 bases from V and 8 bases from J, the junction contained 8 bases not matched to a gene. The CDR3 covers 14 residues. CDR3 amino acids: CASSRDSEMEKLFF. The DNA read from the CDR3 is TGTGCCAGCAGCCGGGACAGCGAAATGGAAAAA.

Note on this clone: Read coverage stops 3 residues before the CDR3 terminus; the germline J gene supplies the remainder. The J gene is TRBJ2-1, the V gene TRBV14; tentative D call: TRBD2 (5 bases). The CDR3 is 16 residues long. Germline lookup yields CDR1 SGHDN and CDR2 FVKESK. The germline V and J ends were trimmed by 0 bases and 0 bases, with 9 bases remaining between them. CDR3 DNA (partial): TGTGCCAGCAGCCAAGAACTAGGGAGCTCCTACAATGAG. It yields the protein CASSQELGSSYNE. The entire CDR3 reads CASSQELGSSYNEQFF.